Shown below are 6 T cell receptor beta chains from a single sample sequenced in a study of prognosis after radiotherapy for stage I lung cancer. By two-round multiplex PCR, the TCR beta CDR3 was amplified from genomic DNA. Individual primers that were specific to each TRBV and TRBJ gene served in first-round PCR. TCRdb passed the multiplex PCR reads through MiXCR, listing each CDR3 protein once. The sample has around 15,000 distinct CDR3 sequences, approximately 53% seen once. Sample: PBMCs, taken before or after stereotactic body radiation therapy (not recorded which). The receptors shown here come from a donor aged 50 or older with non-small cell lung cancer.

The chain links TRBV7-9 to TRBJ2-1; D remains unclear. Trimming removed 3 bases from V and 8 bases from J, with 8 bases in between. The CDR3 runs to 12 residues. Germline CDR1 and CDR2: SEHNR and FQNEAQ (reference sequence). The CDR3 DNA reads as TGTGCCAGCAGCTTCGTCCGGGATGAGCAGTTCTTC. This encodes CASSFVRDEQFF. Drawing the rest from reference TRBV7-9 and TRBJ2-1, the complete variable domain is DTGVSQNPRHKITKRGQNVTFRCDPISEHNRLYWYRQTLGQGPEFLTYFQNEAQLEKSRLLSDRFSAERPKGSFSTLEIQRTEQGDSAMYLCASSFVRDEQFFGPGTRLTVL.

The J gene is TRBJ2-2, the V gene TRBV20-1, with TRBD2 as a possible D gene (6 bases). V lost 3 bases, J lost 5 bases, and 7 bases lay in between. CDR3 length: 12 residues. Germline CDR1 is DFQATT and CDR2 is SNEGSKA (reference sequence). CDR3 nucleotide sequence: TGCAGTGCTAGCGGGAGTACCGGGGAGCTGTTTTTT. Protein: CSASGSTGELFF.

Concerning this clonotype: A read error is possible here, since a much larger clone lies one base away. The chain links TRBV30 to TRBJ2-5; TRBD2 agrees at 10 bases. In germline, CDR1 is GTSNPN, CDR2 SVGIG (reference sequence). The CDR3 consists of 15 residues. Written as DNA, the CDR3 is TGTGCCTGGAATAAAGTAGCGGGAGGTCAAGGGACCCAGTACTTC. Protein sequence: CAWNKVAGGQGTQYF. Full variable domain (rest looked up from reference TRBV30 and TRBJ2-5): SQTIHQWPATLVQPVGSPLSLECTVEGTSNPNLYWYRQAAGRGLQLLFYSVGIGQISSEVPQNLSASRPQDRQFILSSKKLLLSDSGFYLCAWNKVAGGQGTQYFGPGTRLLVL.

V is TRBV6-2 or TRBV6-3 and J is TRBJ1-2, with 8 bases lining up with TRBD1. V shed 5 bases and J 7 bases; nucleotides not matched to a gene: 9. Germline V lookup: CDR1 MNHEY, CDR2 SVGEGT. This CDR3 contains 14 residues. CDR3 nucleotide sequence: TGTGCCAGCAGTGTGATGAGGGGGACAGGTGGCTACACCTTC. Its protein product is CASSVMRGTGGYTF.

The table lists this clonotype with many counts. V gene TRBV19 combines with J gene TRBJ2-1, with 11 bases aligning to TRBD2. The ends lost 2 bases at V and 6 bases at J; junction bases unmatched: 6. The CDR3 totals 16 residues. CDR1 is LNHDA and CDR2 is SQIVND in the germline V gene (reference sequence). CDR3 amino acids: CASSIFGLAGGNEQFF. Here the CDR3 DNA reads TGTGCCAGTAGTATATTTGGGCTAGCGGGAGGCAATGAGCAGTTCTTC.

This rearrangement joins TRBV28 to TRBJ1-2, with a weak D call TRBD1 (5 bases). The V gene's germline CDR1 is MDHEN and CDR2 SYDVKM. This CDR3 comprises 16 residues. Trimming stripped 3 bases from V and 10 bases from J, with 24 bases between. CDR3 amino acids: CASSLPTGLGLVVYTF. As DNA, the CDR3 is TGTGCCAGCAGTTTGCCAACAGGTCTGGGCTTAGTGGTCTACACCTTC.